This T cell receptor (beta chain) was identified during a study of tumor and adjacent non-tumor tissue in lung cancer. Background on the study: Histology: under 15 adenocarcinoma, a couple of squamous cell carcinoma, 1 small cell lung cancer.

This CDR3 contains 14 residues. Germline V gene data show CDR1 as MNHEY and CDR2 as SVGEGT. This sample's RNA came from whole unsorted tissue. More than 3 cm separated this lung sample from the edge of the tumor. As concerns this clonotype: Its matching antigen is unknown. The junction departs from germline at one end; a sequencing error may be responsible.

The library came from three nested PCR rounds adapted from ARM-PCR protocols. Via MiXCR, TCRdb re-called the multiplex PCR reads, giving one row per CDR3 protein. This table holds 80,000 or so distinct CDR3 sequences, 80% to 90% found once. Regarding the study as a whole: TCR diversity was significantly greater in tumor than normal lung tissue.

This clonotype was obtained from a man aged 60 to 69 with non-small cell lung cancer. The chain combines TRBV6-2 or TRBV6-3 with TRBJ2-3; D is possibly TRBD1 (6 bases). Source material: distant non-tumor lung tissue. CDR3 in DNA: TGTGCCAGTAGTTACTCGGACAGCACAAATACGCAGTATTTT. Translating it yields CASSYSDSTNTQYF.